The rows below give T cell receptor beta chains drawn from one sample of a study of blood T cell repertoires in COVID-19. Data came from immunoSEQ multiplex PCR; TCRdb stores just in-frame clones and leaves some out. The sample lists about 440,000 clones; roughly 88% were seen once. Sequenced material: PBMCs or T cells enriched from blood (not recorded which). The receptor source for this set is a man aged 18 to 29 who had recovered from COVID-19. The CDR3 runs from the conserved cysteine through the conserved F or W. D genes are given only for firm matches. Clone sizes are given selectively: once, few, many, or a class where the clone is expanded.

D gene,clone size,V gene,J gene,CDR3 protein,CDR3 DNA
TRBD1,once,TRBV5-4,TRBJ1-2,CASSVGSGTAGYTF,TGTGCCAGCAGCGTGGGATCCGGGACAGCCGGCTACACCTTC
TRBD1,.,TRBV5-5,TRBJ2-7,CASSNGQGGSYEQYF,TGTGCCAGCAGCAACGGACAGGGGGGGTCCTACGAGCAGTACTTC
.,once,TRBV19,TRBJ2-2,CASSNLGHLANTGELFF,TGTGCCAGTAGTAATTTGGGACACCTCGCGAACACCGGGGAGCTGTTTTTT
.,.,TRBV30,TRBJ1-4,CAWSRQGAEKLFF,TGTGCCTGGAGTCGGCAGGGTGCTGAAAAACTGTTTTTT
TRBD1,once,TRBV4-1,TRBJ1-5,CASSPGTGSSNQPQHF,TGCGCCAGCAGCCCCGGGACAGGGTCATCCAATCAGCCCCAGCATTTT
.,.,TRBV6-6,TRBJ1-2,CASSYQPQGLNYGYTF,TGTGCCAGCAGTTACCAACCTCAGGGTTTGAACTATGGCTACACCTTC
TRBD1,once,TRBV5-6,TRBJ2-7,CASSTTGFDYEQYF,TGTGCCAGCAGCACGACAGGGTTCGACTACGAGCAGTACTTC
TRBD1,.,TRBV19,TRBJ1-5,CASSIDRGLGQPQHF,TGTGCCAGTAGTATAGACAGGGGGCTAGGTCAGCCCCAGCATTTT
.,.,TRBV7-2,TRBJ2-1,CASSLARGTYNEQFF,TGTGCCAGCAGCTTAGCCAGGGGTACCTACAATGAGCAGTTCTTC
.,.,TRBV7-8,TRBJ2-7,CASSPLYGQYF,TGTGCCAGCAGCCCGCTGTACGGGCAGTACTTC
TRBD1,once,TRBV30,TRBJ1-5,CAWATGDSNQPQHF,TGTGCCTGGGCTACAGGGGATAGCAATCAGCCCCAGCATTTT
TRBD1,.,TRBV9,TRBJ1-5,CASSVGGQGNQPQHF,TGTGCCAGCAGCGTAGGAGGACAGGGCAATCAGCCCCAGCATTTT
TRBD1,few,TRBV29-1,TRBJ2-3,CSVALTGGTDTQYF,TGCAGCGTTGCCCTGACAGGGGGCACAGATACGCAGTATTTT
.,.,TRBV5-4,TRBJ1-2,CASRPPGHPGNGYTF,TGTGCCAGCAGGCCGCCGGGACACCCTGGGAATGGCTACACCTTC
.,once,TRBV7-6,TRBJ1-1,CASSSETEAFF,TGTGCCAGCAGCTCTGAGACTGAAGCTTTCTTT
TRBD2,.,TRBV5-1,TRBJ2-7,CASSQLAGGYEQYF,TGCGCCAGCAGCCAACTAGCGGGAGGGTACGAGCAGTACTTC
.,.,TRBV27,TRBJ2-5,CASSGGGLRETQYF,TGTGCCAGCTCTGGGGGGGGGCTGAGGGAGACCCAGTACTTC
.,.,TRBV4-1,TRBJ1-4,CASSQEGTGPGLGKLFF,TGCGCCAGCAGCCAAGAGGGAACAGGACCAGGCCTCGGAAAACTGTTTTTT
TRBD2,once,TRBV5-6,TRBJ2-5,CASSLVAGVETQYF,TGTGCCAGCAGCTTGGTAGCGGGAGTGGAGACCCAGTACTTC
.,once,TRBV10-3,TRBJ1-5,CAISEVGDNQPQHF,TGTGCCATCAGTGAGGTGGGAGACAATCAGCCCCAGCATTTT
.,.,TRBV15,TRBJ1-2,CATSRDKGRADGYTF,TGTGCCACCAGCAGAGATAAGGGCAGGGCGGATGGCTACACCTTC
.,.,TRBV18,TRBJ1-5,CASSPGTGDQPQHF,TGTGCCAGCTCACCAGGCACGGGAGATCAGCCCCAGCATTTT
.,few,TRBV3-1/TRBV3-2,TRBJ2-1,CASRDSKVTYNEQFF,TGTGCCAGCAGGGACTCGAAAGTTACCTACAATGAGCAGTTCTTC
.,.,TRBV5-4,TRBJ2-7,CASSTRPSLREQYF,TGTGCCAGCAGCACCCGCCCATCTTTGCGCGAGCAGTACTTC
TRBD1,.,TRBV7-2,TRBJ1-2,CASSLAKGAKAYGYTF,TGTGCCAGCAGCTTAGCTAAGGGGGCAAAAGCCTATGGCTACACCTTC
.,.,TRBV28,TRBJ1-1,CASSLGPVWAFF,TGTGCCAGCAGTTTAGGTCCAGTGTGGGCTTTCTTT
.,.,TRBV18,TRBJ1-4,CASSPPGGVREKLFF,TGTGCCAGCTCACCACCGGGAGGAGTTAGGGAAAAACTGTTTTTT
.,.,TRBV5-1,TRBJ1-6,CASSRTDLVAPLHF,TGCGCCAGCAGCCGAACAGACCTCGTCGCACCCCTCCACTTT
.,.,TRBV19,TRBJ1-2,CASSIPGAYGYTF,TGTGCCAGTAGTATACCAGGGGCCTATGGCTACACCTTC
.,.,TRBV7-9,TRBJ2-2,CASSFGDTGELFF,TGTGCCAGCAGCTTCGGTGACACCGGGGAGCTGTTTTTT
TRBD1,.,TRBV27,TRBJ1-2,CASSLDRGNYGYTF,TGTGCCAGCAGTTTAGACAGGGGCAACTATGGCTACACCTTC
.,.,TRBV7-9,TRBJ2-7,CASSPTGTYEQYF,TGTGCCAGCAGCCCCACAGGGACCTACGAGCAGTACTTC
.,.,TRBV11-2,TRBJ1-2,CASSLPGGYGYTF,TGTGCCAGCAGCTTACCTGGCGGCTATGGCTACACCTTC
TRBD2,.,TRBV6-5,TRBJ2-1,CASTRLALSINEQFF,TGTGCCAGCACCAGACTAGCGCTATCGATCAATGAGCAGTTCTTC
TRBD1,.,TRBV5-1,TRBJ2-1,CASRIQGSSSYNEQFF,TGCGCCAGCAGAATACAGGGGTCGAGCTCCTACAATGAGCAGTTCTTC
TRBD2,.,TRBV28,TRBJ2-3,CASSSLAGEVRSDTQYF,TGTGCCAGCAGTTCCTTAGCGGGAGAAGTGAGGTCAGATACGCAGTATTTT
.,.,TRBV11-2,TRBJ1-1,CASSTPTDRREAFF,TGTGCCAGCAGCACCCCCACAGATAGACGGGAAGCTTTCTTT
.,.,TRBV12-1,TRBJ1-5,CASSFLRRENQPQHF,TGTGCCAGCAGCTTTTTGAGGAGGGAAAATCAGCCCCAGCATTTT
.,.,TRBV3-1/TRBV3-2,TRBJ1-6,CASSQEFVGDSPLHF,TGTGCCAGCAGCCAAGAATTTGTGGGAGATTCACCCCTCCACTTT
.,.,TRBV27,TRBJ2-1,CASHSRLIREQFF,TGTGCCAGCCATAGCCGACTAATAAGGGAGCAGTTCTTC
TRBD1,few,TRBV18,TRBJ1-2,CASSEGQGDGYTF,TGTGCCAGCTCAGAGGGACAGGGCGATGGCTACACCTTC
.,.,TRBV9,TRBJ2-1,CASSVVPYNEQFF,TGTGCCAGCAGCGTCGTCCCCTACAATGAGCAGTTCTTC
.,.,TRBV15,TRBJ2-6,CATSRDLDSLNVLTF,TGTGCCACCAGCAGAGATCTCGACAGCCTCAACGTCCTGACTTTC
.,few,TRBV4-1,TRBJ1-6,CASSLQMTGTKTPLHF,TGCGCCAGCAGCCTACAGATGACAGGTACGAAGACACCCCTCCACTTT
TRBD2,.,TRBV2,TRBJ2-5,CASSGLAGGRETQYF,TGTGCCAGCAGTGGACTAGCGGGGGGGCGGGAGACCCAGTACTTC
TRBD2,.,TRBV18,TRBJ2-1,CASSPGTSGSYNEQFF,TGTGCCAGCTCACCGGGGACTAGCGGGTCCTACAATGAGCAGTTCTTC
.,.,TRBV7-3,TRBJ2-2,CASSLGAGGELFF,TGTGCCAGCAGCCTGGGGGCTGGCGGGGAGCTGTTTTTT
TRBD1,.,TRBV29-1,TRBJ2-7,CSVVFRTGGYEQYF,TGCAGCGTTGTTTTCCGGACAGGGGGTTACGAGCAGTACTTC
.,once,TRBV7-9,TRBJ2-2,CASGETGQYSTGELFF,TGTGCCAGCGGTGAAACAGGACAGTATTCCACCGGGGAGCTGTTTTTT
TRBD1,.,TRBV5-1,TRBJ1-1,CASRGKDRGFFRDTEAFF,TGCGCCAGCAGAGGCAAAGACAGGGGTTTTTTCCGTGACACTGAAGCTTTCTTT
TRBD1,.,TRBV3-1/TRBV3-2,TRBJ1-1,CASSQGVDRLGTEAFF,TGTGCCAGCAGCCAAGGGGTGGACAGGCTCGGCACTGAAGCTTTCTTT
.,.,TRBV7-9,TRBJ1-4,CASSQGAPAGNEKLFF,TGTGCCAGCAGCCAAGGGGCCCCAGCAGGTAATGAAAAACTGTTTTTT